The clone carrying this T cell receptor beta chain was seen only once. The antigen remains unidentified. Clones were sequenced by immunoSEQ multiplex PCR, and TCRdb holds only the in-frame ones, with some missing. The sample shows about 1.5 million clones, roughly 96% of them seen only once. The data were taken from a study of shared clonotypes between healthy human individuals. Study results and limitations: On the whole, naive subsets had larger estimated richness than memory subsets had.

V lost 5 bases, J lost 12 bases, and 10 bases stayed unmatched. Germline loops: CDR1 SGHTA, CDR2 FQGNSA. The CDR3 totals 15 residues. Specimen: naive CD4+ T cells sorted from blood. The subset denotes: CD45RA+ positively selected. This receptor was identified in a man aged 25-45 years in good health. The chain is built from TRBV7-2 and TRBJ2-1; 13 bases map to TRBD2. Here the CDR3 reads CASSGGLAGVPRQFF. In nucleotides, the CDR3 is TGTGCCAGCAGCGGAGGACTAGCGGGAGTTCCCCGGCAGTTCTTC.